This T cell receptor (beta chain) was obtained from a study of PD-L1 blockade in urothelial cancer. Sequencing was performed with immunoSEQ multiplex PCR; in TCRdb, only in-frame clones are kept and a portion is missing. The data show approximately 47,000 clones, approximately 81% seen once. CDR1 is SNHLY and CDR2 is FYNNEI in the germline V gene. This CDR3 comprises 14 residues. V lost 4 bases to trimming and J lost 1 base, with 10 bases between them. The time point denotes: peripheral blood 6 weeks after treatment start. The sequence was obtained from a man in his 70s with urothelial cancer. Sequencing was performed on PBMCs, taken around atezolizumab (anti-PD-L1) treatment. This chain connects TRBV2 to TRBJ1-1; perhaps TRBD1 as D (6 bases). The CDR3 is CASSVGQRNTEAFF. The CDR3 DNA reads TGTGCCAGCAGTGTCGGACAGAGGAACACTGAAGCTTTCTTT.